This TCR beta chain comes out of a study of cytomegalovirus exposure and HLA in healthy donors. The PCR ran on 60 Vbeta and 13 Jbeta primers. TCRdb's copy holds only in-frame clones and misses some; the assay was immunoSEQ multiplex PCR. Of around 190,000 clones in the sample, around three quarters were seen once. Germline values: CDR1 SQVTM, CDR2 ANQGSEA. V was pared by 6 bases and J by 3 bases, with 17 bases between. The CDR3 loop spans 14 amino acids. Sequencing was performed on PBMCs. This chain uses TRBV29-1 with TRBJ1-2, with TRBD1 as a possible D gene (6 bases). The clonotype originates from a woman aged 18-29 years in good health and CMV-seronegative. The CDR3 DNA reads TGCAGCGTAGATAATGGGGGCAGCCACTATGGCTACACCTTC. It yields the protein CSVDNGGSHYGYTF.